These 31 T cell receptor beta chains were all obtained from the same sample, sequenced in a study of human thymus T cells. The data were produced by immunoSEQ multiplex PCR, yet TCRdb's version contains in-frame clones alone and is incomplete. The table shows tens of thousands of clones, with around 94% occurring only once. Sequencing was carried out using blood. The receptors stem from a boy under three years old with a congenital heart defect but otherwise immunologically healthy.

The chain carries TRBV7-8 and TRBJ1-2; no definite D call. This CDR3 spans 16 amino acids. Germline V gives CDR1 SGHVS, CDR2 FQNEAQ. V lost 2 bases to trimming and J lost 5 bases, with 18 bases between them. The CDR3 spells CASSLTASKGGYGYTF. DNA for the CDR3: TGTGCCAGCAGCTTAACGGCCTCGAAGGGAGGATATGGCTACACCTTC.

The chain combines TRBV15 with TRBJ1-1, with a possible D match to TRBD1 (6 bases). Germline V gene lookup returns CDR1 LNHNV and CDR2 YYDKDF (reference sequence). The CDR3 runs to 13 residues. Trimming cost V 4 bases and J 5 bases, with 11 bases left between them. This CDR3 reads CATSNWTETEAFF. For the CDR3, the DNA is TGTGCCACCAGCAACTGGACAGAAACTGAAGCTTTCTTT. Full variable domain (rest looked up from reference TRBV15 and TRBJ1-1): DAMVIQNPRYQVTQFGKPVTLSCSQTLNHNVMYWYQQKSSQAPKLLFHYYDKDFNNEADTPDNFQSRRPNTSFCFLDIRSPGLGDTAMYLCATSNWTETEAFFGQGTRLTVV.

The chain recombines TRBV5-1 with TRBJ2-1; 9 nucleotides align to TRBD2. Germline V CDR1 and CDR2: SGHRS, YFSETQ. The CDR3 extends over 16 amino acids. The V segment lost 0 bases and the J segment 4 bases; nucleotides outside the gene matches: 5. The CDR3 spells CASSLGSSGKYNEQFF. CDR3 in DNA: TGCGCCAGCAGCTTGGGATCTAGCGGGAAGTACAATGAGCAGTTCTTC.

V gene TRBV6-1 combines with J gene TRBJ1-6; D might be TRBD1 (5 bases). The CDR3 loop spans 16 amino acids. V lost 2 bases and J 8 bases, leaving 16 bases between the germline ends. Germline values: CDR1 MNHNS, CDR2 SASEGT. The CDR3 loop reads CASSELTGWGDSPLHF. CDR3 sequence (DNA): TGTGCCAGCAGTGAATTAACAGGTTGGGGAGATTCACCCCTCCACTTT.

The V and J genes are TRBV27 and TRBJ2-7; TRBD1 matches 9 bases. This CDR3 spans 14 amino acids. V lost 4 bases to trimming and J lost 0 bases; unmatched junction nucleotides: 1. Germline V gives CDR1 MNHEY, CDR2 SMNVEV (reference sequence). In nucleotides, the CDR3 is TGTGCCAGCAGTTACAGGGGGCGCTCCTACGAGCAGTACTTC. It specifies CASSYRGRSYEQYF.

This chain uses TRBV9 with TRBJ1-2; no definite D call. Germline-derived CDR1 and CDR2 are SGDLS and YYNGEE. CDR3 length: 13 residues. V was cut by 4 bases and J by 4 bases, with 11 bases left in between. DNA for the CDR3: TGTGCCAGCAGCCCTGGTTCTGGCTATGGCTACACCTTC. It encodes CASSPGSGYGYTF. Complete variable domain (other parts from reference TRBV9 and TRBJ1-2): DSGVTQTPKHLITATGQRVTLRCSPRSGDLSVYWYQQSLDQGLQFLIQYYNGEERAKGNILERFSAQQFPDLHSELNLSSLELGDSALYFCASSPGSGYGYTFGSGTRLTVV.

The rearrangement uses TRBV5-6 and TRBJ2-1; 7 positions agree with TRBD2. Per the germline V gene, CDR1 is SGHDT and CDR2 is YYEEEE. The CDR3 extends over 15 amino acids. V was pared by 0 bases and J by 2 bases, with 2 bases of the junction left unmatched. The CDR3 DNA sequence: TGTGCCAGCAGCTTGGCGGGACTAACCTACAATGAGCAGTTCTTC. It translates to CASSLAGLTYNEQFF.

This chain links TRBV23-1 with TRBJ2-7; no definite D call. TRBV23-1 is identified as an open reading frame with a role that is uncertain. Trimming pared 0 bases from V and 1 base from J, leaving 10 bases between. The CDR3 is made up of 15 amino acids. This CDR3 reads CASSQSGSLSYEQYF. CDR3 coding DNA: TGCGCCAGCAGTCAATCTGGAAGTCTTTCCTACGAGCAGTACTTC.

The rearrangement links TRBV9 to TRBJ2-2, with D perhaps TRBD1 (5 bases). Trimming took 4 bases from V and 6 from J, leaving 7 bases between them. CDR1 is SGDLS, CDR2 YYNGEE, per germline. The CDR3 contains 12 residues. CDR3 sequence reads: CASSRGSGELFF. The CDR3 DNA follows: TGTGCCAGCAGCAGGGGATCCGGGGAGCTGTTTTTT.

This chain uses TRBV5-1 with TRBJ1-5, with unresolved D. V lost 8 bases to trimming and J lost 10 bases, with 7 bases between them. Germline V gene lookup returns CDR1 SGHRS and CDR2 YFSETQ. This CDR3 comprises 9 residues. In DNA form, the CDR3 reads TGCGCCAGGTCCGTTCCCCAGCATTTT. It specifies CARSVPQHF. The full variable domain, completed using reference TRBV5-1 and TRBJ1-5, is KAGVTQTPRYLIKTRGQQVTLSCSPISGHRSVSWYQQTPGQGLQFLFEYFSETQRNKGNFPGRFSGRQFSNSRSEMNVSTLELGDSALYLCARSVPQHFGDGTRLSIL.

The CDR3 bases are TGCAGCGTTGAGGGACTAGCGCATACAAACTACAATGAGCAGTTCTTC. The encoded protein is CSVEGLAHTNYNEQFF. The chain joins TRBV29-1 to TRBJ2-1; 10 positions agree with TRBD2. The CDR3 totals 16 residues. Germline V CDR1 and CDR2: SQVTM, ANQGSEA. Trimming removed 3 bases from V and 3 bases from J; junction bases left unmatched: 8.

The chain joins TRBV7-2 to TRBJ2-7, with 9 bases that match TRBD2. CDR1 SGHTA and CDR2 FQGNSA come from the germline V gene. Trimming took 6 bases from V and 12 from J; bases not matched to a gene: 18. The CDR3 contains 15 residues. The CDR3 sequence: CASRSDSGGFRRPYF. The CDR3 region has the DNA TGTGCCAGCAGGTCCGATAGCGGGGGATTCCGAAGGCCGTACTTC. Drawing the rest from reference TRBV7-2 and TRBJ2-7, the complete variable domain is GAGVSQSPSNKVTEKGKDVELRCDPISGHTALYWYRQSLGQGLEFLIYFQGNSAPDKSGLPSDRFSAERTGGSVSTLTIQRTQQEDSAVYLCASRSDSGGFRRPYFGPGTRLTVT.

The chain is built from TRBV18 and TRBJ2-5; D gene unclear. V was pared by 0 bases and J by 9 bases, with 14 bases between. Germline CDR1 KGHSH, CDR2 LQKENI. There are 14 residues in the CDR3. The CDR3 protein is CASSPPVQRFAQYF. CDR3 coding DNA: TGTGCCAGCTCACCACCGGTACAGAGGTTCGCCCAGTACTTC.

The rearrangement joins TRBV5-4 to TRBJ2-1, with D possibly being TRBD1 or TRBD2 (5 bases each). There are 17 residues in the CDR3. CDR1 and CDR2 from the germline V gene are SGHNT and YYREEE (reference sequence). V lost 6 bases to trimming and J lost 0 bases, with 19 bases between them. CDR3 nucleotide sequence: TGTGCCAGCACCTGGGATCCCGGGACGAGCTCCTACAATGAGCAGTTCTTC. It is translated as CASTWDPGTSSYNEQFF.

The rearrangement links TRBV5-6 to TRBJ2-7; the D call may be TRBD1 or TRBD2 (5 bases each). CDR1 is SGHDT and CDR2 is YYEEEE in the germline V gene. V was pared by 5 bases and J by 3 bases, with 15 bases between. The CDR3 has 14 amino acids. This CDR3 is CASRPKGTLYEQYF. The CDR3 coding sequence is TGTGCCAGCAGGCCCAAGGGGACCCTCTACGAGCAGTACTTC.

The CDR3 reads CASSYTPGTGGSNYGYTF. The CDR3 nucleotides read TGTGCCAGCAGCTACACTCCCGGGACAGGGGGTTCTAACTATGGCTACACCTTC. The chain combines TRBV9 with TRBJ1-2; TRBD1 matches 11 bases. Germline lookup yields CDR1 SGDLS and CDR2 YYNGEE. The CDR3 is 18 residues long. Losses at the gene ends were 4 bases for V and 0 bases for J; bases not matched to a gene: 11. The full variable domain, in which reference TRBV9 and TRBJ1-2 provide the parts outside the CDR3, is DSGVTQTPKHLITATGQRVTLRCSPRSGDLSVYWYQQSLDQGLQFLIQYYNGEERAKGNILERFSAQQFPDLHSELNLSSLELGDSALYFCASSYTPGTGGSNYGYTFGSGTRLTVV.

The DNA for the CDR3 is TGTGCCAGCAGCTGGGGGACTAGCACAGATACGCAGTATTTT. Its translation: CASSWGTSTDTQYF. The chain recombines TRBV7-2 with TRBJ2-3; D perhaps matches TRBD2 (6 bases). The length of the CDR3 is 14 residues. Germline assignment: CDR1 SGHTA and CDR2 FQGNSA. The V end lost 4 bases, the J end lost 0 bases, and 8 bases lay between the germline ends.

V usage is TRBV7-8 and J usage is TRBJ1-1; 8 bases are a match to TRBD1. The germline V gene encodes CDR1 SGHVS and CDR2 FQNEAQ. The CDR3 length is 15 residues. V was pared by 0 bases and J by 5 bases, with 5 bases of the junction left unmatched. CDR3 in amino acids: CASSLAVRQGTEAFF. The DNA for the CDR3 is TGTGCCAGCAGCTTAGCGGTCCGACAGGGGACTGAAGCTTTCTTT.

This sequence joins TRBV2 and TRBJ2-7, with a possible D match to TRBD2 (5 bases). The CDR3 contains 12 residues. V dropped 7 bases and J dropped 5 bases, with 12 bases sitting between them. Germline-derived CDR1 and CDR2 are SNHLY and FYNNEI. CDR3 nucleotide sequence: TGTGCCAGCAAAGAGGGTCGCGACGAGCAGTACTTC. Translated, it gives CASKEGRDEQYF.

The chain uses TRBV30 and TRBJ2-3, with 11 bases identical to TRBD2. Germline V CDR1 and CDR2: GTSNPN, SVGIG (reference sequence). The CDR3 length is 16 residues. The V and J ends lost 0 bases and 4 bases, in that order; junction bases with no gene match: 6. CDR3 sequence (DNA): TGTGCCTGGAGTGTTGTAGCGGGGGGGCCGGCAGATACGCAGTATTTT. This encodes CAWSVVAGGPADTQYF.

The rearrangement uses TRBV5-6 and TRBJ2-1; D remains ambiguous. CDR3 length: 16 amino acids. CDR1 SGHDT and CDR2 YYEEEE come from the germline V gene. The V and J ends lost 1 base and 0 bases respectively, with 11 bases between them. The CDR3 here is CASSLMWVYSYNEQFF. The CDR3 DNA follows: TGTGCCAGCAGCTTGATGTGGGTCTACTCCTACAATGAGCAGTTCTTC.

The chain couples TRBV6-5 to TRBJ1-6; 12 bases line up with TRBD1. The CDR3 consists of 15 residues. The V and J ends lost 0 bases and 10 bases, in that order; junction bases with no gene match: 1. The germline V gene has CDR1 MNHEY and CDR2 SVGAGI. Here the CDR3 reads CASSYSGTGGSPLHF. The CDR3 DNA is TGTGCCAGCAGTTACTCCGGGACAGGGGGCTCACCCCTCCACTTT.

The chain couples TRBV6-1 to TRBJ1-2, with TRBD1 matching 7 bases. J gave up 3 bases and V 4 bases, and 11 bases lay outside the gene matches. The CDR3 consists of 16 residues. CDR1 and CDR2 from the germline V gene are MNHNS and SASEGT. The CDR3 reads CASSVTGTASYYGYTF. In DNA form, the CDR3 reads TGTGCCAGCAGTGTCACAGGGACAGCTTCTTACTATGGCTACACCTTC.

This chain uses TRBV11-2 with TRBJ2-3; D is perhaps TRBD1 (6 bases). Trimming shortened V by 0 bases and J by 15 bases, and 16 bases separated the two germline ends. CDR1 and CDR2 (germline): SGHAT, FQNNGV. The CDR3 length is 13 residues. CDR3 sequence (DNA): TGTGCCAGCAGCTTAGATCATGGGACAAGGGTATATTTT. Translation: CASSLDHGTRVYF.

This clone came up once. The rearrangement links TRBV5-1 to TRBJ2-7; the D gene could be TRBD1 or TRBD2 (5 bases each). The V gene lost 4 bases and the J gene lost 1 base, with 15 bases spanning the gap. The V gene's germline CDR1 is SGHRS and CDR2 YFSETQ. This CDR3 spans 15 amino acids. The CDR3 coding sequence is TGCGCCAGCAGCCCCAGGGAGCTTGGGTCCTACGAGCAGTACTTC. Protein product: CASSPRELGSYEQYF.

On this clone itself: The sample carries other DNA sequences with the same CDR3. The chain links TRBV10-1 to TRBJ1-5; D is unresolved. Germline V gene lookup returns CDR1 WNHNN and CDR2 SYGVQD (reference sequence). V lost 4 bases to trimming and J lost 7 bases, with 8 bases between them. This CDR3 is built from 12 residues. The CDR3 DNA sequence: TGCGCCAGCAGTGGAGGAGGCCAGCCCCAGCATTTT. Translated: CASSGGGQPQHF.

The sample holds one count of this clone. This chain uses TRBV7-2 with TRBJ2-7, with D uncertain. The CDR3 covers 14 residues. Trimming left V 1 base short and J 1 base short, with 8 bases between. The germline CDR1 and CDR2 sequences are SGHTA and FQGNSA. The CDR3 DNA follows: TGTGCCAGCAGCTTAGGGCCAGAGTCCTACGAGCAGTACTTC. This gives the protein CASSLGPESYEQYF.

V gene TRBV6-6 combines with J gene TRBJ2-1; TRBD1 agrees at 9 bases. Germline V CDR1 and CDR2: MNHNY, SVGAGI (reference sequence). V trimming: 6 bases; J trimming: 7 bases; junction bases outside the gene matches: 13. This CDR3 region has 16 residues. CDR3 sequence (DNA): TGTGCCAGCAGATCGCTACAACAGGGGGCGAGGAATGAGCAGTTCTTC. The encoded protein is CASRSLQQGARNEQFF.

This CDR3 reads CAISGASPNEQFF. The CDR3, as DNA: TGTGCCATCAGTGGGGCTAGCCCCAATGAGCAGTTCTTC. The V and J genes are TRBV10-3 and TRBJ2-1, with D possibly being TRBD2 (5 bases). This CDR3 contains 13 residues. Germline CDR1 and CDR2: ENHRY and SYGVKD. The V end lost 4 bases, the J end lost 6 bases, and 10 bases lay between the germline ends.

V usage is TRBV28 and J usage is TRBJ2-5, with TRBD1 matching over 11 bases. The CDR3 loop spans 16 amino acids. V was clipped by 6 bases and J by 5 bases; unmatched bases: 11. From germline, CDR1 is MDHEN and CDR2 SYDVKM. The CDR3 region is CASSQIRDRGWETQYF. CDR3 coding DNA: TGTGCCAGCAGCCAAATTCGGGACAGGGGGTGGGAGACCCAGTACTTC.

The chain combines TRBV5-1 with TRBJ2-7, with D hard to call. Germline lookup yields CDR1 SGHRS and CDR2 YFSETQ. This CDR3 region has 13 residues. V lost 0 bases and J 3 bases, leaving 7 bases between the germline ends. Written as DNA, the CDR3 is TGCGCCAGCAGCTTGGACTATTTCTACGAGCAGTACTTC. This sequence encodes CASSLDYFYEQYF.